The sequence of this TCR beta chain was determined in a study of CD8 T cells in ankylosing spondylitis. With regard to this clonotype: Its target is unknown.

Notes on the study in general: Ankylosing spondylitis blood appeared to be characterized by a TCR beta motif of eight highly homologous variants. Disease-associated clones were CD8+ and fairly uncommon in peripheral blood.

One entry per CDR3 protein results from TCRdb running MiXCR on the 5' RACE reads. The sample carries some 800,000 distinct CDR3 sequences, roughly 12% recorded once. This CDR3 spans 17 amino acids. Germline CDR1 MNHEY, CDR2 SMNVEV (reference sequence). Trimming took 5 bases from V and 4 from J, leaving 24 bases between them. Input material: blood, either unsorted or a sorted T cell fraction (not recorded which). The receptor was isolated from a male donor with ankylosing spondylitis. This chain connects TRBV27 to TRBJ2-7, with D possibly matching TRBD1 (7 bases). The CDR3 is CASSPHVGGGYVYEQYF. CDR3 DNA sequence: TGTGCCAGCAGTCCCCATGTAGGAGGGGGCTATGTTTACGAGCAGTACTTC.